This T cell receptor beta chain originates from a study of CD8+CD57+ T cells in acquired aplastic anemia. Study in general: Sorted CD4+ and CD8+ cells yielded DNA averaging around 3.2 ug. CD4+ reads averaged about 11 million in healthy donors. General study points: Patients and healthy controls showed no significant CD8+ Simpson's diversity difference. About 27 shared CD8+ CDR3s appeared highly expressed within patients' immunodominant clones.

A remark on this clonotype: Antigen specificity is unknown.

Genomic DNA provided the template from which TCR beta VDJ and CDR3 profiles were obtained. TCRdb recomputed calls from the reads with MiXCR, one row per CDR3 protein. The sample lists some 180,000 distinct CDR3 sequences, approximately 49% seen once, with approximately 2.9% in the top ten. CDR1 and CDR2 from the germline V gene are SQVTM and ANQGSEA. The CDR3 is 13 residues long. The ends were cut back, 4 bases at V and 6 bases at J, with 12 bases in the middle. The receptor comes from a human donor in good health. The specimen sequenced was sorted CD4+, CD8+, or CD8+CD57+ T cells (not recorded which) from PBMCs. The V call is TRBV29-1, the J call TRBJ2-2; D possibly matches TRBD1 or TRBD2 (7 bases each). The CDR3 DNA is TGCAGCGTTGGACAGGGAGGGGCCGGGGAGCTGTTTTTT. Amino acids: CSVGQGGAGELFF.